The present T cell receptor beta chain was sequenced within a study of regulatory T cells in long-lasting Graves disease. Building the TCR beta libraries relied on iRepertoire HTBI primers, and CDR3 regions underwent Arm-PCR. TCRdb analysed the multiplex PCR reads with MiXCR anew, one entry per CDR3 protein. Here the sample spans about 540,000 distinct CDR3 sequences, 13% being singletons. Time point noted: newly diagnosed GD, antithyroid drugs for less than 3 months. Generation of the TCR library employed RNA extracted from PBMCs. This clonotype was found a few times. The CDR3 consists of 14 residues. V dropped 0 bases and J dropped 7 bases, with 10 bases sitting between them. Germline loops: CDR1 MNHEY, CDR2 SVGEGT. The data also belong to a second study, concerning T cells in Graves' hyperthyroidism and ophthalmopathy.

The material was peripheral blood mononuclear cells (PBMCs), obtained at new diagnosis, from a patient treated with antithyroid drugs. The chain recombines TRBV6-2 or TRBV6-3 with TRBJ2-1, with D possibly matching TRBD2 (5 bases). This clonotype was sampled from a young man with Graves disease. The DNA of the CDR3 is TGTGCCAGCAGTTACTCCCTAGCTCGGAATGAGCAGTTCTTC. Its translation: CASSYSLARNEQFF.